Presented here are 21 T cell receptor beta chains from one specimen sequenced in a study of Ad26.COV2.S vaccination and SARS-CoV-2 variants. As to treatment: around 19 received Ad26.COV2.S at low or high dose, single or two shots; several received placebo; per-sample allocation not given. Sampling was done on day 63 after the first vaccine or placebo injection. Assay: immunoSEQ multiplex PCR; the TCRdb copy retains only in-frame clones and omits some. The sample consists of about half a million clones, roughly nine tenths of them appearing once. The sample was peripheral blood, taken in a trial of Ad26.COV2.S vaccine versus placebo. These receptors originate from a person between 18 and 65 years old who received the Ad26.COV2.S COVID-19 vaccine or a placebo.

The chain joins TRBV6-5 to TRBJ2-7; D may be TRBD2 (6 bases). With 5 bases removed from V and 2 bases from J, the gap between germline ends came to 13 bases. From germline, CDR1 is MNHEY and CDR2 SVGAGI. CDR3 length: 14 amino acids. In nucleotides, the CDR3 is TGTGCCAGCAGTCTCCTCGGGACTCCCTACGAGCAGTACTTC. It encodes CASSLLGTPYEQYF.

The chain is built from TRBV29-1 and TRBJ1-3, with a weak D call TRBD1 (5 bases). The CDR3 covers 13 residues. Germline loops: CDR1 SQVTM, CDR2 ANQGSEA. With 4 bases removed from V and 4 bases from J, the gap between germline ends came to 11 bases. CDR3 sequence reads: CSVAGTEGNTIYF. CDR3 in DNA: TGCAGCGTTGCCGGGACGGAAGGAAACACCATATATTTT.

This chain connects TRBV9 to TRBJ2-7; D gene ambiguous. Germline-derived CDR1 and CDR2 are SGDLS and YYNGEE. This CDR3 comprises 13 residues. V lost 5 bases and J lost 2, with 11 bases in between. The CDR3 protein is CASSTGPPYEQYF. The CDR3 nucleotides read TGTGCCAGCAGTACTGGGCCCCCCTACGAGCAGTACTTC.

The chain links TRBV30 to TRBJ1-2, with D possibly TRBD1 on 5 matching bases. Germline V CDR1 and CDR2: GTSNPN, SVGIG (reference sequence). The V and J ends lost 1 base and 8 bases respectively, with 20 bases between them. The CDR3 consists of 15 residues. CDR3 loop: CAWSAIRDRSLGYTF. The CDR3, as DNA: TGTGCCTGGAGTGCAATACGGGACCGCTCGCTGGGCTACACCTTC. The full variable domain, its missing parts supplied by reference TRBV30 and TRBJ1-2, is SQTIHQWPATLVQPVGSPLSLECTVEGTSNPNLYWYRQAAGRGLQLLFYSVGIGQISSEVPQNLSASRPQDRQFILSSKKLLLSDSGFYLCAWSAIRDRSLGYTFGSGTRLTVV.

The V call is TRBV9, the J call TRBJ2-7, with 7 bases lining up with TRBD2. The CDR3 runs 15 residues. Germline CDR1 reads SGDLS; CDR2 reads YYNGEE. The junction had 7 bases not matched to a gene; V was cut back by 0 bases and J by 4 bases. In nucleotides, the CDR3 is TGTGCCAGCAGCGTAGCGCCCGGGGGGTGGTACGAGCAGTACTTC. Translating gives CASSVAPGGWYEQYF.

The V and J genes are TRBV27 and TRBJ2-1, with unresolved D. V lost 3 bases and J lost 7, with 4 bases in between. CDR1 is MNHEY and CDR2 is SMNVEV in the germline V gene (reference sequence). This CDR3 has 11 residues. As DNA, the CDR3 is TGTGCCAGCAGTTTTGGGAATGAGCAGTTCTTC. It encodes CASSFGNEQFF.

The rearrangement links TRBV29-1 to TRBJ1-2; tentative D call: TRBD1 (6 bases). V dropped 4 bases and J dropped 6 bases, with 12 bases sitting between them. The CDR3 sequence is 12 residues long. Germline CDR1 is SQVTM and CDR2 is ANQGSEA. The CDR3 DNA is TGCAGCGTTGGAATAAGGACAGATGGCTACACCTTC. This sequence encodes CSVGIRTDGYTF.

This chain uses TRBV6-5 with TRBJ2-7, with 9 bases aligning to TRBD2. J lost 3 bases, V lost 2 bases, and 5 bases had no gene match. From germline, CDR1 is MNHEY and CDR2 SVGAGI. This CDR3 region has 15 residues. CDR3: CASSYGSGGHYEQYF. CDR3 in DNA: TGTGCCAGCAGTTACGGCAGCGGGGGGCACTACGAGCAGTACTTC.

The V call is TRBV5-1, the J call TRBJ2-6; 7 nucleotides match TRBD1. This CDR3 region has 18 residues. V lost 2 bases and J lost 0; bases outside the gene matches: 8. CDR1 is SGHRS and CDR2 is YFSETQ in the germline V gene. In DNA, the CDR3 is TGCGCCAGCAGCTTAACCGGGACAGTAAGCTCTGGGGCCAACGTCCTGACTTTC. Its protein product is CASSLTGTVSSGANVLTF.

The chain carries TRBV9 and TRBJ1-5; D possibly corresponds to TRBD1 (6 bases). Trimming removed 5 bases at V and 3 bases at J, with 9 bases between. CDR1 is SGDLS, CDR2 YYNGEE, per germline. This CDR3 has 13 residues. This CDR3 is CASSPGVNQPQHF. The CDR3 DNA follows: TGTGCCAGCAGTCCAGGGGTCAATCAGCCCCAGCATTTT. Combining the CDR3 with reference TRBV9 and TRBJ1-5 gives the whole variable domain DSGVTQTPKHLITATGQRVTLRCSPRSGDLSVYWYQQSLDQGLQFLIQYYNGEERAKGNILERFSAQQFPDLHSELNLSSLELGDSALYFCASSPGVNQPQHFGDGTRLSIL.

The gene calls are TRBV7-9 and TRBJ2-1; 14 bases fit TRBD2. CDR1 is SEHNR and CDR2 is FQNEAQ in the germline V gene (reference sequence). After removal of 4 bases from V and 6 bases from J, the junction contained 2 bases not matched to a gene. The CDR3 is 15 amino acids. DNA for the CDR3: TGTGCCAGCAGCTCGACTAGCGGGAGGGTCAATGAGCAGTTCTTC. This gives the protein CASSSTSGRVNEQFF.

The chain employs TRBV11-2 and TRBJ1-1, with 7 bases aligning to TRBD1. The CDR3 length is 15 residues. Germline V gives CDR1 SGHAT, CDR2 FQNNGV. The trim removed 5 bases at V and 5 bases at J, leaving 11 bases unmatched. CDR3 bases: TGTGCCAGCAGCCTACAGGGGTGGGGGAGAACTGAAGCTTTCTTT. The encoded protein is CASSLQGWGRTEAFF.

This rearrangement joins TRBV6-1 to TRBJ2-5; D is uncertain. The germline V and J ends were trimmed by 2 bases and 5 bases, with 9 bases remaining between them. Germline CDR1 MNHNS, CDR2 SASEGT. The CDR3 has 13 residues. Written as DNA, the CDR3 is TGTGCCAGCAGTGAAATGCTTGCGGAGACCCAGTACTTC. Its translation is CASSEMLAETQYF.

The chain carries TRBV30 and TRBJ1-5; 9 bases match TRBD1. There are 15 residues in the CDR3. Trimming cost V 1 base and J 2 bases; bases outside gene matches: 3. In germline, CDR1 is GTSNPN, CDR2 SVGIG (reference sequence). CDR3 sequence (DNA): TGTGCCTGGAGTGACAGGGGGCTCGGCAATCAGCCCCAGCATTTT. It translates to CAWSDRGLGNQPQHF.

This clone was seen a single time. The V gene is TRBV7-3, the J gene TRBJ2-1; 7 bases map to TRBD2. CDR1 and CDR2 from the germline V gene are SGHTA and FQGTGA. Trimming removed 4 bases from V and 9 bases from J; junction bases left unmatched: 12. The CDR3 contains 15 residues. The DNA of the CDR3 is TGTGCCAGCAGCTCAAGCACCGGGACTAAGGGTGAGCAGTTCTTC. Translated, it gives CASSSSTGTKGEQFF.

The chain is built from TRBV20-1 and TRBJ1-1, with D unresolved. The CDR3 covers 11 residues. V gave up 7 bases and J gave up 0 bases, with 6 bases separating them. Germline loops: CDR1 DFQATT, CDR2 SNEGSKA (reference sequence). The CDR3 DNA sequence: TGCAGTGAAGCGATGAACACTGAAGCTTTCTTT. Amino acid sequence: CSEAMNTEAFF.

This clone was found a few times. The chain has TRBV10-3 and TRBJ1-2; a weak D match, TRBD1 (6 bases). The CDR3 runs to 15 residues. Germline CDR1 ENHRY, CDR2 SYGVKD. V was cut by 10 bases and J by 0 bases, with 18 bases left in between. The CDR3 spells CATGLGQITNYGYTF. For the CDR3, the DNA is TGTGCCACCGGATTAGGACAGATTACTAACTATGGCTACACCTTC.

The V call is TRBV7-9, the J call TRBJ2-4; 11 bases fit TRBD2. After removal of 6 bases from V and 8 bases from J, the junction contained 12 bases not matched to a gene. Per the germline V gene, CDR1 is SEHNR and CDR2 is FQNEAQ (reference sequence). CDR3 size: 16 residues. CDR3 DNA sequence: TGTGCCAGCAGTCCCGGTCTAGCGGGAGGAGGGGACATTCAGTACTTC. It is translated as CASSPGLAGGGDIQYF.

V is TRBV19 and J is TRBJ2-4; TRBD2 matches 8 bases. Per germline, CDR1 LNHDA and CDR2 SQIVND (reference sequence). V trimming: 5 bases; J trimming: 6 bases; junction bases outside the gene matches: 3. The CDR3 is made up of 13 amino acids. CDR3 in DNA: TGTGCCAGTAGTGGCGGGGGGTCAAACATTCAGTACTTC. Protein: CASSGGGSNIQYF.

The chain carries TRBV28 and TRBJ1-2; D perhaps matches TRBD1 (6 bases). CDR1 is MDHEN and CDR2 is SYDVKM in the germline V gene. V lost 6 bases and J lost 4, with 18 bases in between. The CDR3 length is 15 residues. CDR3 region: CASSPRGARTYGYTF. CDR3 nucleotide sequence: TGTGCCAGCAGCCCGAGGGGGGCCCGAACCTATGGCTACACCTTC.

The chain employs TRBV7-6 and TRBJ1-3, with D uncertain. Trimming left V 5 bases short and J 3 bases short, with 5 bases between. The CDR3 consists of 12 residues. Germline CDR1 and CDR2: SGHVS and FNYEAQ. In DNA, the CDR3 is TGTGCCAGCAGCCAGGTTGGAAACACCATATATTTT. This translates into CASSQVGNTIYF.